This T cell receptor beta chain was sequenced during a study of blood T cell repertoires in COVID-19. At the level of the study: The United States, Italy and Spain were the sources of the acute and convalescent COVID-19 samples. In each case, the material was cDNA or gDNA derived from T cells, B-cell-depleted T cells, or PBMCs.

The study drew participants aged about 18 to 89 years from roughly 25 US areas. Cohorts were determined from participant-reported clinical history. This CDR3 is built from 14 residues. Trimming stripped 0 bases from V and 4 bases from J, with 7 bases between. From germline, CDR1 is MNHEY and CDR2 SVGAGI. Assay: immunoSEQ multiplex PCR; the TCRdb copy retains only in-frame clones and omits some. The sample has hundreds of thousands of clones; 70% to 90% are singletons. The chain uses TRBV6-5 and TRBJ1-3; D unclear. This clonotype was sampled from a woman in her thirties or forties with acute COVID-19. The sequenced material came from PBMCs or T cells enriched from blood (not recorded which). The CDR3, as DNA: TGTGCCAGCAGTTACTCGATCACAGGAAACACCATATATTTT. Translated, it gives CASSYSITGNTIYF.